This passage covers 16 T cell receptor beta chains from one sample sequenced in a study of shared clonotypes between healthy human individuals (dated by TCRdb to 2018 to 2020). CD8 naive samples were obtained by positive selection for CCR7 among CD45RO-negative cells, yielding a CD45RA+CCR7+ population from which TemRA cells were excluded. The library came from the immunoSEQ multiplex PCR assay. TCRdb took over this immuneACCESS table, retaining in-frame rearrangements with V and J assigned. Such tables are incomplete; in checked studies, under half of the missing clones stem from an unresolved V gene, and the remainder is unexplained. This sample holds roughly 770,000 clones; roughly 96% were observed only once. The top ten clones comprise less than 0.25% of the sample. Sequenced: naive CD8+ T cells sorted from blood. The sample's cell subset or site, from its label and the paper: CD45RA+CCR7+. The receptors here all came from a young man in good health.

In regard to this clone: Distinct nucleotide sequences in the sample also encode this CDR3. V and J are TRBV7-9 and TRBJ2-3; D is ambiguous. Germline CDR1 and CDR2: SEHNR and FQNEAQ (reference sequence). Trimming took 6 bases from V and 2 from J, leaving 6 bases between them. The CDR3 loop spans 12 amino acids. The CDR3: CASRSSTDTQYF. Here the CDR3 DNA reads TGTGCCAGCAGATCGTCCACAGATACGCAGTATTTT. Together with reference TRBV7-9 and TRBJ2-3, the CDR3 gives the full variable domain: DTGVSQNPRHKITKRGQNVTFRCDPISEHNRLYWYRQTLGQGPEFLTYFQNEAQLEKSRLLSDRFSAERPKGSFSTLEIQRTEQGDSAMYLCASRSSTDTQYFGPGTRLTVL.

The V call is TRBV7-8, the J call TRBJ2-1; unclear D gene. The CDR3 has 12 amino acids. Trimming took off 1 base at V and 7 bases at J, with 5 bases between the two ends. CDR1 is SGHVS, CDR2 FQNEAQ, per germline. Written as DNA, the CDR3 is TGTGCCAGCAGCTTAGAACTAAATGAGCAGTTCTTC. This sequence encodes CASSLELNEQFF.

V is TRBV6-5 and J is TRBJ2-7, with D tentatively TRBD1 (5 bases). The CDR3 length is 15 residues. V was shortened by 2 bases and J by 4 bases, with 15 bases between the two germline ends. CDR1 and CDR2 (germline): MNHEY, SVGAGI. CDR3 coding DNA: TGTGCCAGCAGTTACGGGGCAGGGAATATATACGAGCAGTACTTC. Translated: CASSYGAGNIYEQYF.

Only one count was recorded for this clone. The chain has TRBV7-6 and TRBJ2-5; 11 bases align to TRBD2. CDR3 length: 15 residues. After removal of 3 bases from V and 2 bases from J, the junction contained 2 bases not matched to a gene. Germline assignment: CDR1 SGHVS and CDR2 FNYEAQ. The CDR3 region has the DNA TGTGCCAGCAGCTTGGGACTAGCGGCTCAAGAGACCCAGTACTTC. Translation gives CASSLGLAAQETQYF.

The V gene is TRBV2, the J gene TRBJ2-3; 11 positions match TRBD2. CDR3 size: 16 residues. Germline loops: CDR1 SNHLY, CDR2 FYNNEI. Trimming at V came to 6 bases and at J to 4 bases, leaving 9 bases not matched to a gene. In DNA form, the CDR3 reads TGTGCCAGCAGGGGACCACTAGCGGGAGAAGCAGATACGCAGTATTTT. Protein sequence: CASRGPLAGEADTQYF.

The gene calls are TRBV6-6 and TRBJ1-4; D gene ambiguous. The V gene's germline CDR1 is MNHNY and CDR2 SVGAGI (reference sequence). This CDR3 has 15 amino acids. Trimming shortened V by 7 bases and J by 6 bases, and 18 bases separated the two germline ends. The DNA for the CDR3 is TGTGCCAGCACCAGGCGAGAGGGAGTCGATGAAAAACTGTTTTTT. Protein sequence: CASTRREGVDEKLFF.

The CDR3 DNA is TGCGCCAGCAGCCAAGTGGTTGGGGCCTACGAGCAGTACTTC. Protein: CASSQVVGAYEQYF. The V call is TRBV4-1, the J call TRBJ2-7; D ambiguous. Germline V CDR1 and CDR2: MGHRA, YSYEKL. V gave up 1 base and J gave up 2 bases, with 9 bases separating them. The CDR3 consists of 14 residues.

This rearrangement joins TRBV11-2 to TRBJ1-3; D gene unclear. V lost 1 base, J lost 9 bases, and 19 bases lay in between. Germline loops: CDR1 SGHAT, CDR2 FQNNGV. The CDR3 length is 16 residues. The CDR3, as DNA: TGTGCCAGCAGCTTAGGGCGCGCTCGAGGAGTAAGCACCATATATTTT. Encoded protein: CASSLGRARGVSTIYF.

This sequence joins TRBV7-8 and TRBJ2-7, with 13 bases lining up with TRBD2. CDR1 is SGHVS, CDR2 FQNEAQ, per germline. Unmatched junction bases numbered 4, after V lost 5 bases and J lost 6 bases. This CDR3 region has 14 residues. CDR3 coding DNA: TGTGCCAGCAGCCTGCGACTAGCGGGAGGCGAGCAGTACTTC. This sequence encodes CASSLRLAGGEQYF.

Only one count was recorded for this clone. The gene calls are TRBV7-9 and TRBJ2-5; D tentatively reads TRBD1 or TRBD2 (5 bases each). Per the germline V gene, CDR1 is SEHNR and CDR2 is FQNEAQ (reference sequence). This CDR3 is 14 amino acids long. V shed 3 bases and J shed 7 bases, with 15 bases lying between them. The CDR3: CASSFGSGLATQYF. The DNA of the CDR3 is TGTGCCAGCAGCTTTGGTTCAGGGCTAGCGACCCAGTACTTC.

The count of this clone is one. This CDR3 reads CASSPERASNTEAFF. CDR3 nucleotide sequence: TGTGCCAGCAGCCCCGAGAGGGCTTCGAACACTGAAGCTTTCTTT. The J gene is TRBJ1-1, the V gene TRBV13, with D unresolved. Looked up from germline, CDR1 is PRHDT and CDR2 is FYEKMQ (reference sequence). Trimming stripped 5 bases from V and 1 base from J, with 14 bases between. CDR3 size: 15 residues.

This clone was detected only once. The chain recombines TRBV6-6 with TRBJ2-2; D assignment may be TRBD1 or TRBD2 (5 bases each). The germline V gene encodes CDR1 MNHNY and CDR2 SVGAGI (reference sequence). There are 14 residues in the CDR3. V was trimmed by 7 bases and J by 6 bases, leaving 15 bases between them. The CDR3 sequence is CASIEGMVSGELFF. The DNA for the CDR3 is TGTGCCAGCATAGAGGGGATGGTGTCCGGGGAGCTGTTTTTT.

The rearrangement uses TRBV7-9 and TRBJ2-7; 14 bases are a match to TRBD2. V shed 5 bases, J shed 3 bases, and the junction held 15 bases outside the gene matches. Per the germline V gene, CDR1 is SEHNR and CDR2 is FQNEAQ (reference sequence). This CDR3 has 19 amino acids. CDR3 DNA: TGTGCCAGCAGCGGGCGACTAGCGGGAGGGCCAGAGGCTCTCTACGAGCAGTACTTC. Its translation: CASSGRLAGGPEALYEQYF.

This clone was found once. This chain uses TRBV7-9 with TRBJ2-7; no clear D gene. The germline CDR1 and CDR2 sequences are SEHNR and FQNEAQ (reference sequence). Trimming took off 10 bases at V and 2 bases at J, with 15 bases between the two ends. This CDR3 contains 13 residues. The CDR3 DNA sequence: TGTGCCACTGAGGATCAACTCACCTACGAGCAGTACTTC. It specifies CATEDQLTYEQYF.

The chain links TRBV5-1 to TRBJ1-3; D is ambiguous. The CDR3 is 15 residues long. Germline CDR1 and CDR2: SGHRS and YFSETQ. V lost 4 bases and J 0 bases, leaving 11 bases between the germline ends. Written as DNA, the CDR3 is TGCGCCAGCAGCAGTGACATCTACTCTGGAAACACCATATATTTT. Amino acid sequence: CASSSDIYSGNTIYF.

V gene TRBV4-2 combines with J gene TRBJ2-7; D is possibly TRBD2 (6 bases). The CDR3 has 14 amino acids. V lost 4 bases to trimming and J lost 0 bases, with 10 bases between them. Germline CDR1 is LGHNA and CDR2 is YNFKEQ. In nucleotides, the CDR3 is TGTGCCAGCAGCCTTTATAGCGGCTCCTACGAGCAGTACTTC. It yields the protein CASSLYSGSYEQYF.